Following are 2 T cell receptor beta chains from one sample sequenced in a study of T cell responses to AZD1222 COVID-19 vaccine. Here immunoSEQ multiplex PCR was the method, and the copy in TCRdb shows in-frame clones only, minus some. Among about 120,000 clones listed, around nine tenths were seen once. The material sequenced was peripheral blood, taken on day 0 of AZD1222 vaccination. These receptors originate from an adult in good health.

The rearrangement uses TRBV5-8 and TRBJ2-7; D ambiguous. The CDR3 length is 12 residues. V was trimmed by 1 base and J by 4 bases, leaving 6 bases between them. Germline-derived CDR1 and CDR2 are SGHTS and YDEGEE. CDR3 DNA: TGTGCCAGCAGCTTGACCCATTACGAGCAGTACTTC. As protein: CASSLTHYEQYF.

V and J are TRBV28 and TRBJ1-2; 8 nucleotides match TRBD1. The CDR3 totals 15 residues. CDR1 is MDHEN, CDR2 SYDVKM, per germline. The trim removed 5 bases at V and 8 bases at J, leaving 13 bases unmatched. CDR3 sequence reads: CASSPLTGTGRGYTF. The CDR3 nucleotides read TGTGCCAGCAGTCCCCTTACCGGGACAGGTCGAGGCTACACCTTC.